This TCR beta chain comes out of a study of T cell repertoires in cytomegalovirus infection. Study in general: Both CMV infection and a matching HLA type were indicated by public TCR beta signatures. Notes on the study in general: Ex vivo responses were dominated by HLA-C-restricted CMV-specific TCR beta clonotypes. The study identified carriers of CMV plus the relevant HLA from cumulative public TCR beta family frequency.

This clonotype has more than one count but fewer than ten. Antigen specificity is unknown. Germline-derived CDR1 and CDR2 are SGHKS and YYEKEE (reference sequence). After removal of 4 bases from V and 4 bases from J, the junction contained 7 bases not matched to a gene. The CDR3 spans 14 residues. TCRdb re-called the reads through MiXCR, storing one row per CDR3 protein. The table includes about 770,000 distinct CDR3 sequences, approximately 32% detected once. Sequences were derived from cultured CD8+ T cells from PBMCs, sampled from culture after CMV antigen stimulation. J is TRBJ1-2 and V is TRBV5-5; 7 bases are a match to TRBD1. This receptor was taken from a human donor in good health (CMV status not recorded). Some clones in this sample may be carry-over from other donors' samples. CDR3 sequence: CASSAEGAGYGYTF. CDR3 in DNA: TGTGCCAGCAGCGCAGAGGGGGCAGGCTATGGCTACACCTTC.